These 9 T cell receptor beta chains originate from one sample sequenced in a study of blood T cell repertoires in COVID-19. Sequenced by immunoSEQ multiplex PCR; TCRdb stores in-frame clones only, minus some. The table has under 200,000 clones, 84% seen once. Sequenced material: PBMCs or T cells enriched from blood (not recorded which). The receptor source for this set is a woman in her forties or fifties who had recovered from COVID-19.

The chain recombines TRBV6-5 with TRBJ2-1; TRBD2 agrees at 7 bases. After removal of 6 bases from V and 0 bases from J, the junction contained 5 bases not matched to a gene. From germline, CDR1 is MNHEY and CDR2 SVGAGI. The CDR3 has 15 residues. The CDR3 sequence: CASRLAEGSYNEQFF. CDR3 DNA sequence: TGTGCCAGCAGGCTAGCGGAGGGCTCCTACAATGAGCAGTTCTTC.

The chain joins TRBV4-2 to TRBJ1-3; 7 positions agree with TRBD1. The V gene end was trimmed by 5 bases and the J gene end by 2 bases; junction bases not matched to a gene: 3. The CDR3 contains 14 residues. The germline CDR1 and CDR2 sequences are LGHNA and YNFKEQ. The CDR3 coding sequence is TGTGCCAGCAGCGCGACAGGGACTGGAAACACCATATATTTT. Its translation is CASSATGTGNTIYF.

CDR3 sequence: CASSLAGGTGIEKLFF. CDR3 nucleotide sequence: TGCGCCAGCAGCTTGGCCGGAGGGACAGGCATTGAAAAACTGTTTTTT. The rearrangement joins TRBV5-1 to TRBJ1-4, with 8 bases that match TRBD1. CDR1 and CDR2 (germline): SGHRS, YFSETQ. With V trimmed by 0 bases and J by 7 bases, 8 bases remained unmatched. The CDR3 is 16 amino acids.

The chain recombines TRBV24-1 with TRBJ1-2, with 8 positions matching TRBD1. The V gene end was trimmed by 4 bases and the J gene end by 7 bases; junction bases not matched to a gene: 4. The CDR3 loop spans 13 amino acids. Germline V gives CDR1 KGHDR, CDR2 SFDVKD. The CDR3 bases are TGTGCCACCAGTGACGCAGGGGGCTTTGGCTACACCTTC. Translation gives CATSDAGGFGYTF.

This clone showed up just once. In nucleotides, the CDR3 is TGTGCCAGCAGCTCGCAGGGGGCTAGTGAGCAGTACTTC. Amino acid sequence: CASSSQGASEQYF. The rearrangement uses TRBV7-2 and TRBJ2-7; 8 positions agree with TRBD1. V was pared by 4 bases and J by 7 bases, with 6 bases of the junction left unmatched. In germline, CDR1 is SGHTA, CDR2 FQGNSA. This CDR3 has 13 residues.

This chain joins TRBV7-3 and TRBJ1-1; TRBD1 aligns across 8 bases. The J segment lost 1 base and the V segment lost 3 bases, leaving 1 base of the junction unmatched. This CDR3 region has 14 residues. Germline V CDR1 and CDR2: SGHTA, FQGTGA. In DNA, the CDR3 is TGTGCCAGCAGCTTTCAGGGGGCGAACACTGAAGCTTTCTTT. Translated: CASSFQGANTEAFF.

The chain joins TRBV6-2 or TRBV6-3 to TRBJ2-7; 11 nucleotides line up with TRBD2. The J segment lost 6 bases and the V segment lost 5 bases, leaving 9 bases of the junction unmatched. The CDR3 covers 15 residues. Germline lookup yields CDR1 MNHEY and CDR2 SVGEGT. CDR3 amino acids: CASSRGTSGGSEQYF. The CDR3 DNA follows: TGTGCCAGCAGTAGAGGGACTAGCGGAGGCTCCGAGCAGTACTTC.

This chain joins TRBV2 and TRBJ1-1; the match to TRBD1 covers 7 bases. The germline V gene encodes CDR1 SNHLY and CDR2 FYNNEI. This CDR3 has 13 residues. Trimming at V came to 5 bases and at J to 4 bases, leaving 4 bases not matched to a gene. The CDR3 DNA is TGTGCCAGCAGTCAGGGGACAGTCACTGAAGCTTTCTTT. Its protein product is CASSQGTVTEAFF.

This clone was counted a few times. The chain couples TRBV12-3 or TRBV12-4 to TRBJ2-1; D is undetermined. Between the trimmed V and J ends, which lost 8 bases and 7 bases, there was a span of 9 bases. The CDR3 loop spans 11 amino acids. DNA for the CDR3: TGTGCCAGCTCCCGGGTTAATGAGCAGTTCTTC. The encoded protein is CASSRVNEQFF.